The 2 T cell receptor beta chains below were found in one sample sequenced in a study of cytomegalovirus exposure and HLA in healthy donors. The primer mix had 60 Vbeta and 13 Jbeta primers. Using immunoSEQ multiplex PCR, the repertoire was profiled, and TCRdb retains in-frame clones only, with some absent. The sample holds around 190,000 clones, approximately 79% seen once. Sequencing used PBMCs. The receptors were gathered from a woman under 30 in good health and CMV-seronegative.

The chain combines TRBV7-2 with TRBJ2-2; the D is unclear. The CDR3 is 14 residues long. Between the trimmed V and J ends, which lost 5 bases and 7 bases, there was a span of 14 bases. Germline-derived CDR1 and CDR2 are SGHTA and FQGNSA. CDR3 in DNA: TGTGCCAGCAGCGCAGTTTCGTCCAGCGGGGAGCTGTTTTTT. It yields the protein CASSAVSSSGELFF.

CDR3 amino acids: CASTITGGYNSPLHF. DNA for the CDR3: TGTGCCAGCACAATAACAGGAGGGTATAATTCACCCCTCCACTTT. This chain connects TRBV6-1 to TRBJ1-6, with D possibly TRBD1 on 5 matching bases. There are 15 residues in the CDR3. V lost 7 bases, J lost 4 bases, and 14 bases lay in between. CDR1 is MNHNS, CDR2 SASEGT, per germline.